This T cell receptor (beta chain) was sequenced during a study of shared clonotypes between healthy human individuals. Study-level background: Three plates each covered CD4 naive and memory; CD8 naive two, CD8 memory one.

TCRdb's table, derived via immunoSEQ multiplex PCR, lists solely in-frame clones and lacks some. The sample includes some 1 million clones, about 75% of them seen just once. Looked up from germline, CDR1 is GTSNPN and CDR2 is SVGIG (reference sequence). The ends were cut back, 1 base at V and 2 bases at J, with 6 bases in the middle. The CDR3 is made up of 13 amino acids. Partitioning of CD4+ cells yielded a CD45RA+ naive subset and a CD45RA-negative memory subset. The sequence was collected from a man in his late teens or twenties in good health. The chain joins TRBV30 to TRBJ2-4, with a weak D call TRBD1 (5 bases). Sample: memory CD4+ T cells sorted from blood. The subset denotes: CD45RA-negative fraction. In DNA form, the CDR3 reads TGTGCCTGGAGTGAGGGGACCAAAAACATTCAGTACTTC. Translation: CAWSEGTKNIQYF. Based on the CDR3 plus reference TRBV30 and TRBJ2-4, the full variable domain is SQTIHQWPATLVQPVGSPLSLECTVEGTSNPNLYWYRQAAGRGLQLLFYSVGIGQISSEVPQNLSASRPQDRQFILSSKKLLLSDSGFYLCAWSEGTKNIQYFGAGTRLSVL.